This TCR beta chain was recovered during a study of OX40 agonist ivuxolimab in advanced cancers. Study summary: Ivuxolimab, which is an agonistic anti-OX40 (CD134) antibody, was administered to the patients. Administration of intravenous ivuxolimab to patients occurred every 2 weeks at 0.01 to 10 mg/kg.

Study-wide results and caveats: Dose levels from 0.1 to 3.0 mg/kg saw CD4+ and CD8+ blood T cells expand clonally by week 6.

Of note for this clone: Its antigen is unidentified.

V gave up 0 bases and J gave up 3 bases; unmatched junction bases: 2. The CDR3 covers 14 residues. From germline, CDR1 is MNHEY and CDR2 SVGAGI. Only in-frame clones appear in the TCRdb table, and some are missing; sequencing was by immunoSEQ multiplex PCR. The sample has 37,000 or so clones, about 88% seen once. This TCR was sampled from an adult with an advanced solid tumor such as melanoma, head and neck, liver or kidney cancer. This specimen consisted of CD4+ or CD8+ T cells sorted from blood, obtained in a trial of the OX40 agonist ivuxolimab. The chain links TRBV6-5 to TRBJ2-7; TRBD1 aligns across 7 bases. The CDR3 DNA sequence: TGTGCCAGCAGTTACTCGGCAGGGGGCTACGAGCAGTACTTC. This gives the protein CASSYSAGGYEQYF.